This entry lists 22 T cell receptor beta chains sequenced from one sample in a study of shared clonotypes between healthy human individuals. Only in-frame clones appear in the TCRdb table, and some are missing; sequencing was by immunoSEQ multiplex PCR. The sample has 1.4 million to 1.5 million clones, approximately 97% seen once. The sample consisted of naive CD4+ T cells sorted from blood. Subset described: CD45RA+ positively selected. The source is a man younger than 45 in good health.

The gene calls are TRBV28 and TRBJ1-5, with unresolved D. CDR1 and CDR2 from the germline V gene are MDHEN and SYDVKM. The CDR3 totals 13 residues. The V gene lost 5 bases and the J gene lost 5 bases, with 10 bases spanning the gap. The CDR3 is CASSPPVHQPQHF. As DNA, the CDR3 is TGTGCCAGCAGTCCCCCGGTGCATCAGCCCCAGCATTTT.

The rearrangement uses TRBV5-1 and TRBJ2-7; 9 nucleotides align to TRBD2. The CDR3 loop spans 18 amino acids. CDR1 and CDR2 from the germline V gene are SGHRS and YFSETQ. The V segment lost 0 bases and the J segment 2 bases; nucleotides outside the gene matches: 12. This CDR3 is CASSLGANSGSVAYEQYF. The DNA for the CDR3 is TGCGCCAGCAGCTTGGGGGCTAATAGCGGGAGCGTCGCCTACGAGCAGTACTTC. The whole variable domain, filled in from reference TRBV5-1 and TRBJ2-7, reads KAGVTQTPRYLIKTRGQQVTLSCSPISGHRSVSWYQQTPGQGLQFLFEYFSETQRNKGNFPGRFSGRQFSNSRSEMNVSTLELGDSALYLCASSLGANSGSVAYEQYFGPGTRLTVT.

J is TRBJ1-3 and V is TRBV28, with D unresolved. The CDR3 is 13 residues long. Germline CDR1 MDHEN, CDR2 SYDVKM. With 8 bases removed from V and 2 bases from J, the gap between germline ends came to 10 bases. The CDR3 DNA reads as TGTGCCAGCCGAGGAACTGCTGGAAACACCATATATTTT. Translation gives CASRGTAGNTIYF.

This clone appeared a few times. The junction departs from germline at one end; a sequencing error may be responsible. The chain employs TRBV4-1 and TRBJ2-7; tentative D call: TRBD1 (6 bases). The germline gives CDR1 MGHRA, CDR2 YSYEKL. The CDR3 consists of 11 residues. The CDR3 coding sequence is TGCGCCAGCAGCAAAAGGACAGATCCTGTCTTC. This encodes CASSKRTDPVF.

This chain joins TRBV20-1 and TRBJ2-7; 11 bases fit TRBD1. V lost 3 bases and J lost 11; bases outside the gene matches: 0. Germline CDR1 reads DFQATT; CDR2 reads SNEGSKA (reference sequence). The CDR3 extends over 10 amino acids. The CDR3 loop reads CSARGQGEYF. CDR3 DNA: TGCAGTGCTAGGGGACAGGGGGAGTACTTC.

This clone was seen only once. The rearrangement joins TRBV5-1 to TRBJ2-7; D is perhaps TRBD1 or TRBD2 (5 bases each). V lost 4 bases, J lost 6 bases, and 23 bases lay in between. In germline, CDR1 is SGHRS, CDR2 YFSETQ. The CDR3 has 16 residues. CDR3 in amino acids: CASSPSPGTELIEQYF. DNA for the CDR3: TGCGCCAGCAGCCCAAGCCCCGGGACGGAGTTGATCGAGCAGTACTTC.

This chain uses TRBV28 with TRBJ2-4, with TRBD2 as a possible D gene (5 bases). The CDR3 is 12 amino acids. Germline V gene sequence: CDR1 MDHEN, CDR2 SYDVKM. The V and J ends lost 3 bases and 14 bases respectively, with 14 bases between them. The CDR3 region has the DNA TGTGCCAGCAGTTTGAATCGGGGATGGAAGTACTTC. Its translation is CASSLNRGWKYF.

The chain has TRBV6-1 and TRBJ2-1, with D perhaps matching TRBD2 (7 bases). The CDR3 totals 16 residues. Germline assignment: CDR1 MNHNS and CDR2 SASEGT. V lost 2 bases and J 7 bases, leaving 18 bases between the germline ends. The CDR3 loop is CASSERGGWPRNEQFF. The DNA of the CDR3 is TGTGCCAGCAGTGAAAGGGGGGGTTGGCCCCGAAATGAGCAGTTCTTC.

The CDR3 DNA is TGCAGCGTAGCCTCTGGGGCCAACGTCCTGACTTTC. Protein product: CSVASGANVLTF. The rearrangement links TRBV29-1 to TRBJ2-6; D is unresolved. Deletions cut 6 bases from V and 0 bases from J, with 3 bases between. The CDR3 spans 12 residues. Germline V gene data show CDR1 as SQVTM and CDR2 as ANQGSEA.

V and J are TRBV5-6 and TRBJ1-1; D uncertain. There are 14 residues in the CDR3. V was clipped by 5 bases and J by 0 bases, with 11 bases between them. Per germline, CDR1 SGHDT and CDR2 YYEEEE. CDR3 DNA sequence: TGTGCCAGCAGATACGTGGAGTTGAACACTGAAGCTTTCTTT. As protein: CASRYVELNTEAFF.

This chain uses TRBV7-2 with TRBJ2-6; D might be TRBD2 (5 bases). CDR3 length: 16 amino acids. Germline CDR1 reads SGHTA; CDR2 reads FQGNSA. V dropped 3 bases and J dropped 0 bases, with 9 bases sitting between them. The CDR3: CASSLDSSSGANVLTF. CDR3 bases: TGTGCCAGCAGCTTGGACTCCTCCTCTGGGGCCAACGTCCTGACTTTC.

This clone was observed a single time. This rearrangement joins TRBV29-1 to TRBJ2-7; TRBD1 agrees at 8 bases. The germline CDR1 and CDR2 sequences are SQVTM and ANQGSEA. The V segment lost 3 bases and the J segment 5 bases; nucleotides outside the gene matches: 9. This CDR3 comprises 14 residues. The CDR3 loop reads CSVEDRVKIHEQYF. DNA for the CDR3: TGCAGCGTTGAGGACAGGGTAAAAATCCACGAGCAGTACTTC.

The chain is built from TRBV7-9 and TRBJ2-3, with 7 bases lining up with TRBD1. CDR3 length equals 15 residues. With 3 bases clipped from V and 3 bases from J, the junction kept 6 bases outside the gene matches. The V gene's germline CDR1 is SEHNR and CDR2 FQNEAQ (reference sequence). The CDR3 DNA sequence: TGTGCCAGCAGCTTGGAGGTCAGGGGGACAGATACGCAGTATTTT. Its translation is CASSLEVRGTDTQYF. Full variable domain (missing parts from reference TRBV7-9 and TRBJ2-3): DTGVSQNPRHKITKRGQNVTFRCDPISEHNRLYWYRQTLGQGPEFLTYFQNEAQLEKSRLLSDRFSAERPKGSFSTLEIQRTEQGDSAMYLCASSLEVRGTDTQYFGPGTRLTVL.

V and J are TRBV27 and TRBJ2-7; no firm D call. Deletions cut 3 bases from V and 4 bases from J, with 10 bases between. CDR3 length equals 13 residues. Germline V gives CDR1 MNHEY, CDR2 SMNVEV (reference sequence). The CDR3 protein is CASSFFGEYEQYF. The CDR3 coding sequence is TGTGCCAGCAGTTTTTTCGGCGAATACGAGCAGTACTTC.

The J gene is TRBJ2-1, the V gene TRBV5-4; D gene unclear. The CDR3 contains 14 residues. Trimming pared 5 bases from V and 0 bases from J, leaving 9 bases between. Germline V gene sequence: CDR1 SGHNT, CDR2 YYREEE (reference sequence). CDR3 coding DNA: TGTGCCAGCAGTTCCACAGCCTCCTACAATGAGCAGTTCTTC. This gives the protein CASSSTASYNEQFF.

As regards this clone: Other DNA variants within this sample encode the same CDR3. The V gene is TRBV5-4, the J gene TRBJ2-2, with D unresolved. Germline V gene data show CDR1 as SGHNT and CDR2 as YYREEE (reference sequence). V was trimmed by 4 bases and J by 4 bases, leaving 8 bases between them. CDR3 length equals 13 residues. The CDR3 nucleotides are TGTGCCAGCAGCAGCAGAAGCACCGGGGAGCTGTTTTTT. Translating gives CASSSRSTGELFF. Complete variable domain (other parts from reference TRBV5-4 and TRBJ2-2): ETGVTQSPTHLIKTRGQQVTLRCSSQSGHNTVSWYQQALGQGPQFIFQYYREEENGRGNFPPRFSGLQFPNYSSELNVNALELDDSALYLCASSSRSTGELFFGEGSRLTVL.

V gene TRBV2 combines with J gene TRBJ2-7, with 7 bases identical to TRBD2. V lost 4 bases, J lost 2 bases, and 5 bases stayed unmatched. This CDR3 region has 14 residues. Germline CDR1 reads SNHLY; CDR2 reads FYNNEI. The DNA of the CDR3 is TGTGCCAGCAGTGGGAGTCTAGCGGCCTACGAGCAGTACTTC. Protein: CASSGSLAAYEQYF.

This chain connects TRBV19 to TRBJ2-2, with 7 bases aligning to TRBD1. This CDR3 region has 16 residues. Germline V CDR1 and CDR2: LNHDA, SQIVND (reference sequence). J gave up 2 bases and V 6 bases, and 9 bases lay outside the gene matches. CDR3 sequence: CASSRTTGANTGELFF. CDR3 bases: TGTGCCAGTAGCCGAACCACAGGGGCCAACACCGGGGAGCTGTTTTTT.

On this clone: One end of the junction does not line up with germline, which may come from a read error. This chain uses TRBV29-1 with TRBJ2-7, with 11 bases that match TRBD1. The CDR3 consists of 14 residues. Germline CDR1 SQVTM, CDR2 ANQGSEA. CDR3 in DNA: TGCAGCGTTGGGCCGGGACAGGGGGGTTACGGGCAGTACTTC. It codes for CSVGPGQGGYGQYF.

The chain couples TRBV11-2 to TRBJ2-2; 11 bases align to TRBD2. CDR3 size: 16 residues. Unmatched junction bases numbered 3, after V lost 5 bases and J lost 1 base. Germline CDR1 is SGHAT and CDR2 is FQNNGV. CDR3 nucleotide sequence: TGTGCCAGCAGCCAAGGACTAGCGGGGAACACCGGGGAGCTGTTTTTT. Encoded protein: CASSQGLAGNTGELFF.

V and J are TRBV10-3 and TRBJ1-5; D uncertain. V lost 2 bases and J lost 6, with 5 bases in between. The CDR3 runs 12 residues. Germline CDR1 and CDR2: ENHRY and SYGVKD. The CDR3, as DNA: TGTGCCATCAGTGAGAGGTTTCAGCCCCAGCATTTT. Translating it yields CAISERFQPQHF.

V and J are TRBV5-6 and TRBJ2-7; the match to TRBD2 covers 7 bases. The germline gives CDR1 SGHDT, CDR2 YYEEEE. The CDR3 totals 14 residues. V lost 6 bases, J lost 3 bases, and 9 bases stayed unmatched. The CDR3 reads CASIGGGPIYEQYF. In DNA form, the CDR3 reads TGTGCCAGCATTGGGGGAGGGCCCATCTACGAGCAGTACTTC. Filled out from reference TRBV5-6 and TRBJ2-7, the complete variable domain reads DAGVTQSPTHLIKTRGQQVTLRCSPKSGHDTVSWYQQALGQGPQFIFQYYEEEERQRGNFPDRFSGHQFPNYSSELNVNALLLGDSALYLCASIGGGPIYEQYFGPGTRLTVT.